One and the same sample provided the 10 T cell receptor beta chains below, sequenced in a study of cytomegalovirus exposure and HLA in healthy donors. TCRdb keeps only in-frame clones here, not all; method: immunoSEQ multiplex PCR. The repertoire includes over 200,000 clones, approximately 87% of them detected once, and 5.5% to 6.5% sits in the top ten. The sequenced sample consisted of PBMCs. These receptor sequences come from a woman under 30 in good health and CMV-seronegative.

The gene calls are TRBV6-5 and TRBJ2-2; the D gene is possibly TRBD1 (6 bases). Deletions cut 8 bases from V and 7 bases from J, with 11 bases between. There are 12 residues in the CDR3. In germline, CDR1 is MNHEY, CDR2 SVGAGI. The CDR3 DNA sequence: TGTGCCAGCGGTCGGACAGACGGGGAGCTGTTTTTT. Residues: CASGRTDGELFF.

CDR3 coding DNA: TGTGCCAGCAGCTTAAGAGGGACAATTTATGAAAAACTGTTTTTT. It yields the protein CASSLRGTIYEKLFF. The chain links TRBV7-2 to TRBJ1-4; D might be TRBD1 (6 bases). Per germline, CDR1 SGHTA and CDR2 FQGNSA. Trimming pared 2 bases from V and 6 bases from J, leaving 13 bases between. This CDR3 has 15 amino acids.

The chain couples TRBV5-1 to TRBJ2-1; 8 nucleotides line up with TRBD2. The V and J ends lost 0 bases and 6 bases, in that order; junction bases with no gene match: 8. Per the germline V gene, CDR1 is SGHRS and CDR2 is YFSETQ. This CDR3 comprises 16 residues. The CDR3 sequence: CASSLVAGGDGNEQFF. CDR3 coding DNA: TGCGCCAGCAGCTTGGTGGCGGGGGGCGATGGCAATGAGCAGTTCTTC.

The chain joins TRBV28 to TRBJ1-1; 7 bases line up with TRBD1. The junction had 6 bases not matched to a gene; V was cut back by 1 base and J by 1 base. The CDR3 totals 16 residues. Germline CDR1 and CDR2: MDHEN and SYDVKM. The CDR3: CASSLFTGAENTEAFF. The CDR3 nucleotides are TGTGCCAGCAGTTTATTTACAGGGGCCGAGAACACTGAAGCTTTCTTT.

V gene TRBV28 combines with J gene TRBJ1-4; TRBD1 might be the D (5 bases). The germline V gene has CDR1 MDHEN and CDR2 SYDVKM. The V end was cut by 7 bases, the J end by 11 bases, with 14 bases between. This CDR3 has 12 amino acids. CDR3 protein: CASTIKGRKLFF. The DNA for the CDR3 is TGTGCCAGCACCATCAAGGGGAGGAAACTGTTTTTT.

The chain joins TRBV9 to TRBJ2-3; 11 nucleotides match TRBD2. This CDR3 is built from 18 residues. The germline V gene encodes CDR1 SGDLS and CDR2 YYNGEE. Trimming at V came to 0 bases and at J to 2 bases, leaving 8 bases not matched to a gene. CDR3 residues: CASSVATGTSGITDTQYF. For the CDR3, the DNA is TGTGCCAGCAGCGTAGCTACCGGGACTAGCGGAATCACAGATACGCAGTATTTT. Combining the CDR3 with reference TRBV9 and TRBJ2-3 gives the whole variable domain DSGVTQTPKHLITATGQRVTLRCSPRSGDLSVYWYQQSLDQGLQFLIQYYNGEERAKGNILERFSAQQFPDLHSELNLSSLELGDSALYFCASSVATGTSGITDTQYFGPGTRLTVL.

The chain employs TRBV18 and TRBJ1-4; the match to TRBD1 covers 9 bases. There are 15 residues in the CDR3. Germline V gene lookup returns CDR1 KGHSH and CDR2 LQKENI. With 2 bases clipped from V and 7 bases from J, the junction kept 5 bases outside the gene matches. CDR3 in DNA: TGTGCCAGCTCACCAACGGACAGGGGAGGTGAAAAACTGTTTTTT. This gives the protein CASSPTDRGGEKLFF.

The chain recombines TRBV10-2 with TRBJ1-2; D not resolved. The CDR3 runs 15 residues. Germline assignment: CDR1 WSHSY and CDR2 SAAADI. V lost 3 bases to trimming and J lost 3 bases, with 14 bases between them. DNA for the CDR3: TGCGCCAGCAGTGACCCCGCGGGAGAGCACTATGGCTACACCTTC. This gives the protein CASSDPAGEHYGYTF.

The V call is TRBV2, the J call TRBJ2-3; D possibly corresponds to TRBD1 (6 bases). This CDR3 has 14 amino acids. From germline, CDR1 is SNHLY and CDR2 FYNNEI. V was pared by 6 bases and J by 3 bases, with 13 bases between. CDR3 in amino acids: CASRYRDATDTQYF. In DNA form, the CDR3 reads TGTGCCAGCAGATACAGGGATGCAACAGATACGCAGTATTTT.

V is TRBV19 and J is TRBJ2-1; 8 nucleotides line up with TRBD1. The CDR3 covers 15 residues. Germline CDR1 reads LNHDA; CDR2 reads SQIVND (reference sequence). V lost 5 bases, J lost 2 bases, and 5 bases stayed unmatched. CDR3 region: CASSSGQGPYNEQFF. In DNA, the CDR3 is TGTGCCAGTAGTTCCGGACAGGGACCCTACAATGAGCAGTTCTTC.